What follows describes a single T cell receptor beta chain. Its specificity is unknown. The sample originates from a study of T cell repertoires in cytomegalovirus infection. Study at large: Public signatures in TCR beta pointed to CMV infection and matching HLA type.

Broader study findings: Carriage of CMV together with the relevant HLA was identifiable through cumulative public TCR beta family frequency. Clonotypes of TCR beta that were HLA-C-restricted and CMV-specific dominated the ex vivo response.

Looked up from germline, CDR1 is LNHNV and CDR2 is YYDKDF (reference sequence). This CDR3 is built from 13 residues. V was clipped by 1 base and J by 5 bases; unmatched bases: 1. TCRdb recomputed calls from the reads with MiXCR, one row per CDR3 protein. The sample shows 560,000 or so distinct CDR3 sequences, 16% of them seen only once. This receptor was obtained from a human donor in good health (CMV status not recorded). Some clones in this sample may be carry-over from other donors' samples. Sequencing was performed on CD8+ T cells from PBMCs. The rearrangement links TRBV15 to TRBJ2-5; 7 nucleotides match TRBD2. CDR3 nucleotide sequence: TGTGCCACCAGCAGAGGACTAGCTGAGACCCAGTACTTC. It specifies CATSRGLAETQYF.